The sequence of this TCR beta chain was determined in a study of cytomegalovirus exposure and HLA in healthy donors. Turning to this clone: Its antigen is not known.

Germline CDR1 MDHEN, CDR2 SYDVKM. V lost 2 bases and J lost 10; bases outside the gene matches: 5. CDR3 size: 14 residues. It was with 60 Vbeta and 13 Jbeta primers that the PCR ran. Using immunoSEQ multiplex PCR, the repertoire was profiled, and TCRdb retains in-frame clones only, with some absent. This table holds about 140,000 clones, 78% found once. Study observations and caveats: TCR beta chains numbering under 200 were designated cytomegalovirus-associated. Several of the most significant clusters appeared linked to common viral pathogens, based on a later analysis. Owing to their indistinguishability, certain V segments, notably TRBV6-2 and TRBV6-3, were excluded. TCR beta V- and J-gene trimming, according to a later analysis, was linked to a missense DCLRE1C variant.

This receptor was obtained from a female donor in good health and CMV-seronegative. The chain is built from TRBV28 and TRBJ2-1; 10 bases fit TRBD2. The sample consisted of PBMCs. The CDR3 sequence is CASSLVLAGREQFF. The CDR3 coding sequence is TGTGCCAGCAGTTTAGTACTAGCGGGGCGAGAGCAGTTCTTC.